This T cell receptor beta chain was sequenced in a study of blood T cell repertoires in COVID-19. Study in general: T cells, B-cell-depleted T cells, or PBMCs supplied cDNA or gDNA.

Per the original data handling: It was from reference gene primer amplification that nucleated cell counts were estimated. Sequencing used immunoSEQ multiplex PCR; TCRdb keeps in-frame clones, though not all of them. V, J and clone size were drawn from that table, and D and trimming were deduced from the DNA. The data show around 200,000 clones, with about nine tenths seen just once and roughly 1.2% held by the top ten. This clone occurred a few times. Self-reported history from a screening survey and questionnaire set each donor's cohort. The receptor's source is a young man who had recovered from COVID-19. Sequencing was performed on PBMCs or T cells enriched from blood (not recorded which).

CDR3 nucleotides: TGTGCCAGCAGCCTGAAGGGACAGGGGACCAACACCGGGGAGCTGTTTTTT. It codes for CASSLKGQGTNTGELFF. The genes are TRBV5-5 and TRBJ2-2; 10 nucleotides agree with TRBD1. Germline V gene lookup returns CDR1 SGHKS and CDR2 YYEKEE (reference sequence). The CDR3 loop spans 17 amino acids. V trimming: 4 bases; J trimming: 2 bases; junction bases outside the gene matches: 8.